This T cell receptor beta chain was recorded in a study of blood T cell repertoires in COVID-19. Study information: Samples representing acute and convalescent COVID-19 were sourced from the United States, Italy and Spain. In each case, the material was cDNA or gDNA derived from T cells, B-cell-depleted T cells, or PBMCs.

The germline V gene encodes CDR1 LGHDT and CDR2 YNNKEL (reference sequence). The CDR3 covers 14 residues. V was shortened by 9 bases and J by 11 bases, with 20 bases between the two germline ends. Authors' processing steps: Reference gene primer amplification in the assay estimated nucleated cell counts. TCRdb keeps only in-frame clones here, not all; method: immunoSEQ multiplex PCR. V and J calls plus clone size are reproduced from that table; the DNA served to infer D and trimming. The sample has 150,000 to 200,000 clones; roughly nine tenths are singletons. The chain has TRBV3-1 (or the pseudogene TRBV3-2) and TRBJ1-6; a possible D gene is TRBD1 (6 bases). Sequencing input: peripheral blood. This clonotype originated in a man between 65 and 85 years old with active or convalescent COVID-19. The DNA of the CDR3 is TGTGCCAGTTCTACAGGGCCGTCGAATCCACCCCTCCACTTT. This sequence encodes CASSTGPSNPPLHF.